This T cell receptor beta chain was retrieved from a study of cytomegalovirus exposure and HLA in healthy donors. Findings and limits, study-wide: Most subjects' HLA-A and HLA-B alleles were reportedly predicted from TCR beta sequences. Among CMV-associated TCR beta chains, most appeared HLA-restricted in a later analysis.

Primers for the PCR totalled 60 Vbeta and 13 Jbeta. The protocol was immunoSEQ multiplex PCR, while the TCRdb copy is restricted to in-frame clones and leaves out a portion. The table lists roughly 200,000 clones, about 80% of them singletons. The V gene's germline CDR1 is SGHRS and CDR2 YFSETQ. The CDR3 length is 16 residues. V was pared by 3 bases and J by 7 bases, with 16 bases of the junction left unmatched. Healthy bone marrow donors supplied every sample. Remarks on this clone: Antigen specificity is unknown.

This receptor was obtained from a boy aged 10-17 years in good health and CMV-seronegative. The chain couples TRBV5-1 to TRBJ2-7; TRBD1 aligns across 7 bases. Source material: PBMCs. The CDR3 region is CASSWGTGQLYVEQYF. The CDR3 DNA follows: TGCGCCAGCAGCTGGGGGACGGGACAGCTCTACGTGGAGCAGTACTTC.